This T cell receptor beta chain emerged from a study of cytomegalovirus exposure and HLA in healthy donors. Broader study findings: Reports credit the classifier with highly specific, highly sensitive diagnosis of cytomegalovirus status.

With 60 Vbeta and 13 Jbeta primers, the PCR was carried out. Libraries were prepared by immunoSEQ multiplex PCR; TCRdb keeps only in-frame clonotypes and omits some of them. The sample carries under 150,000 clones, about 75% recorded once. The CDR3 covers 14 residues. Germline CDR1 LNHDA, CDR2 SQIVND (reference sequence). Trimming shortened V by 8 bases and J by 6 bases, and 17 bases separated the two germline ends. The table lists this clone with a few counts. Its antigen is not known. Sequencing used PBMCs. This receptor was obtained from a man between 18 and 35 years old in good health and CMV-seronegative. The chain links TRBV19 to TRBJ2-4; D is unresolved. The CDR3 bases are TGTGCCAGTGAATCGGTTGGGCGTTTAAACATTCAGTACTTC. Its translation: CASESVGRLNIQYF.